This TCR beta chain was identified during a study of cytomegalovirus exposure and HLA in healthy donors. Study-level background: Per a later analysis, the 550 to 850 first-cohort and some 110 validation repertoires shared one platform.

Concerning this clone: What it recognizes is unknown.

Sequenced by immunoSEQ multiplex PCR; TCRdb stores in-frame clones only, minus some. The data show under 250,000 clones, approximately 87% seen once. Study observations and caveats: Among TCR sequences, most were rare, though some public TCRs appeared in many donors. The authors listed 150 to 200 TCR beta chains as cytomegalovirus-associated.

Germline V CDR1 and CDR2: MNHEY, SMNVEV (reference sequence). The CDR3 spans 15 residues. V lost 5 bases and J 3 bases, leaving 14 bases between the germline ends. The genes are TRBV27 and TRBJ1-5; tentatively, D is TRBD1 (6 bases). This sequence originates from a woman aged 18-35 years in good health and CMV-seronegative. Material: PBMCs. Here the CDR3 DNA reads TGTGCCAGCAGTCTCTACCGGGACACCAATCAGCCCCAGCATTTT. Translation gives CASSLYRDTNQPQHF.